The present T cell receptor beta chain was sequenced within a study of technical replicates of blood from several donors. The assay was immunoSEQ multiplex PCR, and TCRdb's table has in-frame clones only and misses some. The data show roughly 81,000 clones, with about 86% seen just once and about 5% held by the top ten. This CDR3 region has 14 residues. The V gene lost 6 bases and the J gene lost 1 base, with 11 bases spanning the gap. Germline V gene data show CDR1 as MNHEY and CDR2 as SVGAGI. The chain carries TRBV6-5 and TRBJ2-3, with a possible D match to TRBD1 (6 bases). The TCR sequence derives from a human donor in good health. Some clones in this sample may be carry-over from other donors' samples. Material for sequencing was PBMCs. The CDR3 nucleotides read TGTGCCAGCAGCAGGACAGCCCGCACAGATACGCAGTATTTT. This codes for CASSRTARTDTQYF.